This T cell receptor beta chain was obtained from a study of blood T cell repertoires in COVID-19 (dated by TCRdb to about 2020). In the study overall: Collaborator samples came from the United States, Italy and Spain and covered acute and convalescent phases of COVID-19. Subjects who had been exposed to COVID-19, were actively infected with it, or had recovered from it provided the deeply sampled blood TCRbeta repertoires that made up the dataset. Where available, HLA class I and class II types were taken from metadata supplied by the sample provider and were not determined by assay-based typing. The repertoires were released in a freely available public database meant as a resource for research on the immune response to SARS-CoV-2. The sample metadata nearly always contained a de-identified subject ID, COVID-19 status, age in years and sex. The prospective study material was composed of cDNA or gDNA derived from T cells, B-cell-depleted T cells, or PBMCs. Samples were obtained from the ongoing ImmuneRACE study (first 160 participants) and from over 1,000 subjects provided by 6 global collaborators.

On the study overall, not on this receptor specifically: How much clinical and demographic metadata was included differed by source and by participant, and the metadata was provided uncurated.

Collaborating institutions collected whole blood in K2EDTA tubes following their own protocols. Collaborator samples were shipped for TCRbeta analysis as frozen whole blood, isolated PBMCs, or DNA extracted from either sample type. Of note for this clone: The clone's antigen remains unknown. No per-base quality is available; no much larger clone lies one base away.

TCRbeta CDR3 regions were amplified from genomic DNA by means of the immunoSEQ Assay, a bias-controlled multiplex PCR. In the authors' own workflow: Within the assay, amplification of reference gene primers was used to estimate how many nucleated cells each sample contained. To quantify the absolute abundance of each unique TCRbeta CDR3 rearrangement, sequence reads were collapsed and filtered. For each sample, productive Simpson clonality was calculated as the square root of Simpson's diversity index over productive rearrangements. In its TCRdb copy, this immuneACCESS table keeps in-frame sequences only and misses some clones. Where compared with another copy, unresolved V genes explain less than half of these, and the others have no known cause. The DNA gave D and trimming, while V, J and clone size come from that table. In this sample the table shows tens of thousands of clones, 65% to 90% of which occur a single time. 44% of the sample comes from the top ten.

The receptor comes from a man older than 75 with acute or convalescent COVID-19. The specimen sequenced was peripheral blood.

The CDR3 region reads CASSFRTGGIVGPLHF. The DNA sequence reads TGTGCCAGCAGCTTTAGGACAGGGGGTATCGTAGGGCCCCTCCACTTT. The V and J segments used are TRBV7-2 and TRBJ1-6; 10 bases in between match TRBD1. Trimmed from V: 3 bases; trimmed from J: 13 bases; junction bases lacking a gene match: 12. The CDR3 runs 16 amino acids, cysteine and phenylalanine included. The sequence is cut down to CDR3 DNA, 48 bases in frame from base 1. The germline V gene encodes CDR1 SGHTA and CDR2 FQGNSA.